The 4 T cell receptor beta chains in this list originate from one sample, sequenced in a study of graft-versus-host responses after intestinal transplantation. Their cognate antigens are unknown. Some clones are missing from TCRdb's copy, which holds only in-frame ones; the method was immunoSEQ multiplex PCR. The sample holds approximately 75,000 clones, approximately 94% seen once. The source material was unstimulated CD8+ T cells sorted from spleen or lymph node cells, sampled before intestinal transplant. The receptors were gathered from a human donor who received an intestinal transplant.

The V call is TRBV6-6, the J call TRBJ2-3, with D uncertain. The germline CDR1 and CDR2 sequences are MNHNY and SVGAGI (reference sequence). V lost 5 bases and J lost 5, with 8 bases in between. The CDR3 runs 12 residues. The CDR3 nucleotides are TGTGCCAGCAGTAGGGCGCGAGATACGCAGTATTTT. Its translation is CASSRARDTQYF.

V gene TRBV2 combines with J gene TRBJ1-1; D may be TRBD1 (5 bases). The CDR3 is made up of 14 amino acids. V gave up 6 bases and J gave up 1 base, with 12 bases separating them. Germline V gives CDR1 SNHLY, CDR2 FYNNEI. CDR3 nucleotide sequence: TGTGCCAGCAGCGCCCTAGACAGGAACACTGAAGCTTTCTTT. Translation gives CASSALDRNTEAFF.

This clone was seen only once. The chain uses TRBV27 and TRBJ2-1, with D tentatively TRBD1 (6 bases). The CDR3 consists of 14 residues. V lost 5 bases and J lost 0, with 8 bases in between. The germline gives CDR1 MNHEY, CDR2 SMNVEV (reference sequence). CDR3 amino acids: CASSHRDSYNEQFF. In nucleotides, the CDR3 is TGTGCCAGCAGTCACAGGGACTCCTACAATGAGCAGTTCTTC.

CDR3 sequence (DNA): TGCACCAGCAGACTTCTCAGTTTGTGCCGAAAGACCTATGGCTACACCTTC. Encoded protein: CTSRLLSLCRKTYGYTF. J is TRBJ1-2 and V is TRBV1. TRBV1 is noted as a pseudogene. The CDR3 covers 17 residues.